A selection of T cell receptor beta chains follows, all from one sample in a study of CD4 T cells in relation to SARS-CoV-2 and coronaviruses. Antigens for these TCRs are unknown. This table comes from immunoSEQ multiplex PCR, and its TCRdb copy is limited to in-frame clones, with some not included. The sample holds roughly 25,000 clones, roughly four fifths seen once. The specimen was CD4+ T cells from PBMCs, cultured in vitro. Receptor source: a human donor in good health. The CDR3 runs from the conserved cysteine through the conserved F or W. D genes are given only for firm matches. Clone sizes are given selectively: once, few, many, or a class where the clone is expanded.

clone_size,d_call,v_call,j_call,cdr3_aa,cdr3_nt
few,.,TRBV29-1,TRBJ2-2,CSVEAGSSTGELFF,TGCAGCGTTGAAGCCGGGTCTAGCACCGGGGAGCTGTTTTTT
.,.,TRBV18,TRBJ2-7,CASSPSQPPGEQYF,TGTGCCAGCTCACCATCACAACCTCCCGGCGAGCAGTACTTC
.,TRBD1,TRBV5-1,TRBJ2-3,CASRLDRGLQDTQYF,TGCGCCAGCCGCCTGGACAGGGGGCTGCAAGATACGCAGTATTTT
.,TRBD2,TRBV3-1/TRBV3-2,TRBJ2-1,CASSSGLADYNEQFF,TGTGCCAGCAGCTCGGGACTAGCGGACTACAATGAGCAGTTCTTC
.,.,TRBV3-1/TRBV3-2,TRBJ2-7,CASSQERTAPHKYF,TGTGCCAGCAGCCAAGAAAGGACGGCTCCCCATAAGTACTTC
once,TRBD2,TRBV4-1,TRBJ2-3,CASSQEGLAGARDTQYF,TGCGCCAGCAGCCAAGAGGGACTAGCGGGGGCGAGAGATACGCAGTATTTT
.,.,TRBV2,TRBJ2-5,CASFRDTQETQYF,TGTGCCAGCTTTCGGGACACACAAGAGACCCAGTACTTC
.,TRBD2,TRBV5-4,TRBJ2-7,CASSTPSGSSYEQYF,TGTGCCAGCAGCACCCCTAGCGGGAGTTCCTACGAGCAGTACTTC
few,.,TRBV6-6,TRBJ1-2,CASSYSGTNYGYTF,TGTGCCAGCAGTTACTCGGGTACTAACTATGGCTACACCTTC
few,.,TRBV2,TRBJ2-5,CASSERVDYQETQYF,TGTGCCAGCAGTGAGAGGGTAGACTACCAAGAGACCCAGTACTTC
.,TRBD1,TRBV11-2,TRBJ1-1,CASSLTRGPSPPEAFF,TGTGCCAGCAGCTTAACCAGGGGGCCATCGCCCCCTGAAGCTTTCTTT
.,TRBD2,TRBV25-1,TRBJ2-1,CASQSSSGRNEQFF,TGTGCCAGCCAGTCGTCTAGCGGGAGAAATGAGCAGTTCTTC
.,.,TRBV11-3,TRBJ2-7,CASSLVNTVQYF,TGTGCCAGCAGCTTAGTAAATACGGTTCAGTACTTC
.,.,TRBV30,TRBJ1-3,CAAWEGIQGNTIYF,TGTGCCGCTTGGGAGGGGATTCAGGGAAACACCATATATTTT
.,TRBD2,TRBV7-9,TRBJ2-3,CASSLSSGSKTDTQYF,TGTGCCAGCAGCTTAAGCAGCGGGAGTAAGACAGATACGCAGTATTTT
.,TRBD2,TRBV2,TRBJ2-2,CASSLTSGFGELFF,TGTGCCAGCAGCCTAACTAGCGGGTTCGGGGAGCTGTTTTTT
.,.,TRBV28,TRBJ1-2,CASSNMVNYGYTF,TGTGCCAGCAGTAACATGGTTAACTATGGCTACACCTTC
.,.,TRBV7-9,TRBJ1-3,CASSLQAYSGNTIYF,TGTGCCAGCAGCTTACAGGCCTACTCTGGAAACACCATATATTTT
.,.,TRBV7-9,TRBJ1-1,CASRLHGEAMGTEAFF,TGTGCCAGCAGACTCCATGGGGAGGCCATGGGCACTGAAGCTTTCTTT
few,TRBD2,TRBV29-1,TRBJ2-7,CSVEGLAGVHYEQYF,TGCAGCGTTGAGGGGTTAGCGGGAGTTCACTACGAGCAGTACTTC
once,.,TRBV19,TRBJ2-1,CASSPTQSSYNEQFF,TGTGCCAGTAGCCCCACCCAGAGCTCCTACAATGAGCAGTTCTTC
.,TRBD1,TRBV2,TRBJ1-1,CASSELDRATEAFF,TGTGCCAGCAGTGAACTGGACAGGGCTACTGAAGCTTTCTTT
.,.,TRBV4-1,TRBJ2-3,CASSQQTDISTDTQYF,TGCGCCAGCAGCCAACAGACAGATATTAGCACAGATACGCAGTATTTT
.,.,TRBV7-6,TRBJ2-7,CASSLYVGSTYEQYF,TGTGCCAGCAGCTTGTACGTTGGGTCGACCTACGAGCAGTACTTC
once,.,TRBV7-2,TRBJ1-5,CASSNRVNQPQHF,TGTGCCAGCAGCAACAGAGTAAATCAGCCCCAGCATTTT
.,TRBD2,TRBV5-1,TRBJ2-2,CASTHSRDYVTGELFF,TGCGCCAGCACCCACTCCCGGGACTATGTTACCGGGGAGCTGTTTTTT
.,.,TRBV5-4,TRBJ2-7,CASSFAGFEQYF,TGTGCCAGCAGCTTCGCGGGCTTCGAGCAGTACTTC
once,.,TRBV23-1,TRBJ2-6,CASSQSGQGRPGANVLTF,TGCGCCAGCAGTCAATCAGGGCAGGGGAGACCTGGGGCCAACGTCCTGACTTTC
.,.,TRBV29-1,TRBJ1-1,CSVVARGINTEAFF,TGCAGCGTTGTAGCACGGGGCATTAACACTGAAGCTTTCTTT
.,.,TRBV30,TRBJ1-1,CAWNRMRVGTEAFF,TGTGCCTGGAACCGAATGCGGGTCGGCACTGAAGCTTTCTTT
few,TRBD2,TRBV9,TRBJ2-1,CASSVDLAGEGGHEQFF,TGTGCCAGCAGCGTAGACTTAGCGGGAGAGGGTGGGCATGAGCAGTTCTTC
.,.,TRBV10-3,TRBJ1-5,CATDGENQPQHF,TGTGCCACGGACGGGGAGAATCAGCCCCAGCATTTT
.,.,TRBV7-2,TRBJ2-5,CASSFPPGGGIEETQYF,TGTGCCAGCAGCTTCCCCCCAGGGGGGGGGATAGAAGAGACCCAGTACTTC
.,.,TRBV23-1,TRBJ2-7,CASSQNGGRVEGEQYF,TGCGCCAGCAGTCAAAATGGGGGGCGCGTGGAGGGGGAGCAGTACTTC
.,.,TRBV20-1,TRBJ1-2,CSATEAWGYTF,TGCAGTGCTACGGAAGCCTGGGGCTACACCTTC
.,.,TRBV5-5,TRBJ2-2,CASSRVGGELFF,TGTGCCAGCAGCCGAGTAGGCGGGGAGCTGTTTTTT
.,.,TRBV18,TRBJ2-1,CASSPSGGPYNEQFF,TGTGCCAGCTCACCTTCTGGGGGACCTTACAATGAGCAGTTCTTC
.,.,TRBV27,TRBJ2-5,CASSFYGPETQYF,TGTGCCAGCAGTTTTTACGGGCCCGAGACCCAGTACTTC
.,TRBD1,TRBV25-1,TRBJ2-7,CASSEVMQGATYEQYF,TGTGCCAGCAGTGAGGTTATGCAGGGGGCGACCTACGAGCAGTACTTC
.,TRBD2,TRBV29-1,TRBJ2-3,CSVDASGGFTDTQYF,TGCAGCGTTGATGCTAGCGGGGGTTTCACAGATACGCAGTATTTT
.,.,TRBV28,TRBJ1-5,CASNPVNQPQHF,TGTGCCAGCAACCCGGTCAATCAGCCCCAGCATTTT
.,TRBD1,TRBV5-1,TRBJ2-3,CASSRQTGEVTDTQYF,TGCGCCAGCAGCCGCCAGACAGGGGAGGTCACAGATACGCAGTATTTT
few,TRBD2,TRBV7-2,TRBJ2-5,CASSPWGGGETQYF,TGTGCCAGCAGCCCTTGGGGCGGGGGAGAGACCCAGTACTTC
.,.,TRBV6-4,TRBJ2-7,CASSDRRTLSSYEQYF,TGTGCCAGCAGTGACCGCCGGACTCTGAGCTCCTACGAGCAGTACTTC
.,.,TRBV7-9,TRBJ2-1,CASSQSQPGMQFF,TGTGCCAGCAGTCAATCACAGCCTGGTATGCAGTTCTTC